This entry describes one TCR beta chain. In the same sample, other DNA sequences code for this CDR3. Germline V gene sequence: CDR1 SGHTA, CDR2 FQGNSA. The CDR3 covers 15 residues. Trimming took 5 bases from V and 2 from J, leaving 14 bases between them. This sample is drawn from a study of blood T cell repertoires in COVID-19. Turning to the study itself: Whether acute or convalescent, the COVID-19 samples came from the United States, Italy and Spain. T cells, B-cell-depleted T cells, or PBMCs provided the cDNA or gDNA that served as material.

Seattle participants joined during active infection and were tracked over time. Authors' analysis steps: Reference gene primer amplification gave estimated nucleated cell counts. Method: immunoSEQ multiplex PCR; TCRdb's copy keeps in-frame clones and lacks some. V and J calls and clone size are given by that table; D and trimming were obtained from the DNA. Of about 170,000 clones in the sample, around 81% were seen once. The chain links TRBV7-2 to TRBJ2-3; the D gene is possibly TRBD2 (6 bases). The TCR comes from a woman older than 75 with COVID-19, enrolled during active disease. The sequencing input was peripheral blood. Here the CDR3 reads CASSPRGGDTDTQYF. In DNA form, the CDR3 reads TGTGCCAGCAGCCCCCGGGGCGGGGACACAGATACGCAGTATTTT.